What follows are 22 T cell receptor beta chains derived from one specimen sequenced in a study of blood T cell repertoires in COVID-19. The repertoire was sequenced with immunoSEQ multiplex PCR; TCRdb's copy has only in-frame clones and lacks some. Among 350,000 or so clones listed, about 88% were seen once. The sequencing input was PBMCs or T cells enriched from blood (not recorded which). The receptors were sampled from a woman under 40 who had been exposed to COVID-19.

The chain links TRBV19 to TRBJ2-1; tentative D call: TRBD2 (7 bases). CDR3 length equals 15 residues. Trimming pared 9 bases from V and 4 bases from J, leaving 19 bases between. CDR1 is LNHDA and CDR2 is SQIVND in the germline V gene (reference sequence). DNA for the CDR3: TGTGCCAGCAGCCGAGGGAGGGGGGGATACAATGAGCAGTTCTTC. Translated: CASSRGRGGYNEQFF.

The rearrangement uses TRBV24-1 and TRBJ2-2; TRBD1 might be the D (5 bases). CDR1 is KGHDR and CDR2 is SFDVKD in the germline V gene. V lost 6 bases to trimming and J lost 1 base, with 8 bases between them. The CDR3 extends over 14 amino acids. The CDR3 bases are TGTGCCACCAGTAAAGGACAGAACACCGGGGAGCTGTTTTTT. Translation: CATSKGQNTGELFF.

The V and J genes are TRBV10-3 and TRBJ2-4; 9 bases align to TRBD1. From germline, CDR1 is ENHRY and CDR2 SYGVKD. Germline trimming cut 5 bases from V and 5 bases from J; bases unmatched to any gene: 4. The CDR3 is made up of 14 amino acids. The chain's CDR3 is CAISRDRAQNIQYF. CDR3 sequence (DNA): TGTGCCATCAGTCGGGACAGGGCCCAAAACATTCAGTACTTC.

This rearrangement joins TRBV28 to TRBJ2-7, with a possible D match to TRBD1 (5 bases). Trimming took off 2 bases at V and 5 bases at J, with 13 bases between the two ends. The CDR3 contains 14 residues. Germline CDR1 reads MDHEN; CDR2 reads SYDVKM. The CDR3 here is CASSLDQGTNEQYF. In nucleotides, the CDR3 is TGTGCCAGCAGTTTAGACCAGGGCACAAACGAGCAGTACTTC.

V is TRBV5-1 and J is TRBJ2-7, with 11 positions matching TRBD1. The CDR3 has 15 amino acids. CDR1 and CDR2 (germline): SGHRS, YFSETQ. V gave up 2 bases and J gave up 3 bases; unmatched junction bases: 4. CDR3 in amino acids: CASSLTGTGGYEQYF. The DNA for the CDR3 is TGCGCCAGCAGCTTAACCGGGACAGGGGGCTACGAGCAGTACTTC.

This clone was seen more than once but under ten times. J is TRBJ2-5 and V is TRBV11-1; 10 nucleotides line up with TRBD2. The CDR3 runs 14 residues. V lost 8 bases and J lost 5; bases outside the gene matches: 8. The germline V gene encodes CDR1 SGHAT and CDR2 FQDESV (reference sequence). The CDR3: CASLSGRDGETQYF. CDR3 DNA: TGTGCCAGCTTGAGCGGGAGGGACGGGGAGACCCAGTACTTC.

In this sample, this clone turned up once. The chain has TRBV11-3 and TRBJ1-2; D gene ambiguous. Germline lookup yields CDR1 SGHNT and CDR2 YENEEA. The length of the CDR3 is 12 residues. V was clipped by 5 bases and J by 1 base, with 5 bases between them. The DNA of the CDR3 is TGTGCCAGCAGCCCCAATAACTATGGCTACACCTTC. Its translation is CASSPNNYGYTF.

V gene TRBV7-2 combines with J gene TRBJ1-1; no clear D gene. Germline V CDR1 and CDR2: SGHTA, FQGNSA. Trimming pared 0 bases from V and 2 bases from J, leaving 7 bases between. This CDR3 has 14 amino acids. CDR3 region: CASSLAGSNTEAFF. DNA for the CDR3: TGTGCCAGCAGCTTAGCAGGGAGTAACACTGAAGCTTTCTTT.

This CDR3 is CASSVAGRVSLTGELFF. CDR3 coding DNA: TGTGCCAGCAGCGTAGCCGGCAGGGTGTCCCTGACCGGGGAGCTGTTTTTT. The chain carries TRBV9 and TRBJ2-2; tentative D call: TRBD1 (5 bases). The CDR3 extends over 17 amino acids. V dropped 0 bases and J dropped 5 bases, with 17 bases sitting between them. Germline V lookup: CDR1 SGDLS, CDR2 YYNGEE. Filled out from reference TRBV9 and TRBJ2-2, the complete variable domain reads DSGVTQTPKHLITATGQRVTLRCSPRSGDLSVYWYQQSLDQGLQFLIQYYNGEERAKGNILERFSAQQFPDLHSELNLSSLELGDSALYFCASSVAGRVSLTGELFFGEGSRLTVL.

The chain uses TRBV7-8 and TRBJ2-7, with TRBD2 identical over 12 bases. The germline V gene has CDR1 SGHVS and CDR2 FQNEAQ. Germline trimming cut 5 bases from V and 5 bases from J; bases unmatched to any gene: 16. The CDR3 consists of 18 residues. The CDR3 protein is CASSRNIRTSGTENEQYF. In DNA form, the CDR3 reads TGTGCCAGCAGCCGAAACATCCGGACTAGCGGGACTGAGAACGAGCAGTACTTC.

The J gene is TRBJ2-7, the V gene TRBV10-2, with unresolved D. Trimming took off 2 bases at V and 0 bases at J, with 8 bases between the two ends. CDR1 and CDR2 from the germline V gene are WSHSY and SAAADI. CDR3 length: 14 amino acids. DNA for the CDR3: TGCGCCAGCAGTGAGGGCAGACTCTCCTACGAGCAGTACTTC. Protein: CASSEGRLSYEQYF.

The chain uses TRBV5-1 and TRBJ2-5; 8 bases are a match to TRBD2. The length of the CDR3 is 14 residues. Germline CDR1 SGHRS, CDR2 YFSETQ. With V trimmed by 5 bases and J by 5 bases, 8 bases remained unmatched. The CDR3 sequence: CASRFGRADETQYF. The CDR3 region has the DNA TGCGCCAGCAGATTCGGGAGGGCCGATGAGACCCAGTACTTC.

Worth noting for this clone: The same CDR3 is also encoded by other DNA sequences in this sample. The chain carries TRBV2 and TRBJ2-7, with D perhaps matching TRBD1 (5 bases). Trimming removed 4 bases at V and 2 bases at J, with 6 bases between. The CDR3 covers 12 residues. The germline gives CDR1 SNHLY, CDR2 FYNNEI. CDR3: CASSGRAYEQYF. The CDR3 DNA reads TGTGCCAGCAGTGGCAGGGCCTACGAGCAGTACTTC. Full variable domain (remainder filled in from reference TRBV2 and TRBJ2-7): EPEVTQTPSHQVTQMGQEVILRCVPISNHLYFYWYRQILGQKVEFLVSFYNNEISEKSEIFDDQFSVERPDGSNFTLKIRSTKLEDSAMYFCASSGRAYEQYFGPGTRLTVT.

V is TRBV13 and J is TRBJ2-7; maybe TRBD2 (6 bases). The V gene lost 4 bases and the J gene lost 3 bases, with 19 bases spanning the gap. The CDR3 is 16 residues long. From germline, CDR1 is PRHDT and CDR2 FYEKMQ (reference sequence). CDR3 loop: CASSSRGGAIVYEQYF. Here the CDR3 DNA reads TGTGCCAGCAGCTCACGCGGCGGGGCAATCGTCTACGAGCAGTACTTC. Together with reference TRBV13 and TRBJ2-7, the CDR3 gives the full variable domain: AAGVIQSPRHLIKEKRETATLKCYPIPRHDTVYWYQQGPGQDPQFLISFYEKMQSDKGSIPDRFSAQQFSDYHSELNMSSLELGDSALYFCASSSRGGAIVYEQYFGPGTRLTVT.

The J gene is TRBJ2-1, the V gene TRBV6-5; 13 nucleotides agree with TRBD2. The CDR3 is made up of 14 amino acids. Germline V gene data show CDR1 as MNHEY and CDR2 as SVGAGI. With 8 bases clipped from V and 7 bases from J, the junction kept 5 bases outside the gene matches. The CDR3 loop is CASARLAGGNEQFF. The CDR3 nucleotides read TGTGCCAGCGCCCGACTAGCGGGAGGAAATGAGCAGTTCTTC.

Only one count was recorded for this clone. The gene calls are TRBV5-1 and TRBJ2-1; TRBD2 agrees at 9 bases. CDR3 length: 15 amino acids. CDR1 and CDR2 from the germline V gene are SGHRS and YFSETQ. V was pared by 0 bases and J by 8 bases, with 6 bases of the junction left unmatched. CDR3 protein: CASSLDRAGGHEQFF. As DNA, the CDR3 is TGCGCCAGCAGCTTGGACCGAGCGGGAGGCCATGAGCAGTTCTTC.

V is TRBV9 and J is TRBJ2-1; perhaps TRBD2 as D (5 bases). Germline loops: CDR1 SGDLS, CDR2 YYNGEE. The CDR3 totals 15 residues. Trimming took 2 bases from V and 5 from J, leaving 14 bases between them. CDR3 sequence: CASSVRGQQDNEQFF. Written as DNA, the CDR3 is TGTGCCAGCAGCGTCAGAGGGCAGCAGGACAATGAGCAGTTCTTC.

The J gene is TRBJ1-4, the V gene TRBV2, with TRBD1 as a possible D gene (6 bases). Trimming removed 6 bases at V and 6 bases at J, with 14 bases between. CDR1 SNHLY and CDR2 FYNNEI come from the germline V gene. This CDR3 is 14 amino acids long. CDR3 sequence (DNA): TGTGCCAGCAGCCGGGACAACCGAGATGAAAAACTGTTTTTT. Translating gives CASSRDNRDEKLFF.

The chain links TRBV6-5 to TRBJ2-3; 8 bases line up with TRBD1. After removal of 6 bases from V and 0 bases from J, the junction contained 5 bases not matched to a gene. The length of the CDR3 is 15 residues. Germline V lookup: CDR1 MNHEY, CDR2 SVGAGI. CDR3: CASRSGQGSTDTQYF. The CDR3 DNA is TGTGCCAGCAGAAGCGGACAGGGCAGCACAGATACGCAGTATTTT.

Regarding this clone: The same CDR3 can be traced to other DNA sequences in this sample. The chain carries TRBV5-1 and TRBJ2-1; 13 bases match TRBD2. Germline CDR1 and CDR2: SGHRS and YFSETQ. V shed 3 bases and J 8 bases; nucleotides not matched to a gene: 2. The CDR3 has 14 amino acids. The CDR3 protein is CASSWTSGSYEQFF. The CDR3 nucleotides are TGCGCCAGCAGCTGGACTAGCGGGAGCTATGAGCAGTTCTTC.

The V call is TRBV5-4, the J call TRBJ2-5; a possible D gene is TRBD1 (6 bases). Trimming stripped 2 bases from V and 2 bases from J, with 16 bases between. CDR3 length equals 16 residues. Germline V gives CDR1 SGHNT, CDR2 YYREEE (reference sequence). CDR3 protein: CASSFQTGTPQETQYF. The CDR3, as DNA: TGTGCCAGCAGCTTTCAAACCGGGACACCTCAAGAGACCCAGTACTTC.

The CDR3 region has the DNA TGCAGCGTCCTTGGTCCCGGGACTAGCGGGAGGGGCGGCTCCTACGAGCAGTACTTC. The encoded protein is CSVLGPGTSGRGGSYEQYF. V gene TRBV29-1 combines with J gene TRBJ2-7; TRBD2 matches 16 bases. Germline trimming cut 6 bases from V and 0 bases from J; bases unmatched to any gene: 14. The CDR3 runs to 19 residues. CDR1 and CDR2 (germline): SQVTM, ANQGSEA.